The 5 T cell receptor beta chains below were found in one sample sequenced in a study of cytomegalovirus exposure and HLA in healthy donors. 13 Jbeta primers and 60 Vbeta primers were used for the PCR. Libraries were prepared by immunoSEQ multiplex PCR; TCRdb keeps only in-frame clonotypes and omits some of them. This sample has roughly 250,000 clones, with 84% found just once. The sample was PBMCs. Receptors were obtained from a woman in her thirties or forties in good health and CMV-seropositive.

The rearrangement uses TRBV19 and TRBJ2-7; a weak D match, TRBD2 (6 bases). This CDR3 spans 15 amino acids. The germline V gene has CDR1 LNHDA and CDR2 SQIVND (reference sequence). V lost 1 base and J 2 bases, leaving 12 bases between the germline ends. The CDR3 loop reads CASSIGTGATYEQYF. The CDR3 nucleotides read TGTGCCAGTAGTATAGGTACGGGAGCCACCTACGAGCAGTACTTC.

A note on this clone: A read error may produce the germline difference seen at one junction end. The chain uses TRBV10-3 and TRBJ2-5; D remains unclear. Germline loops: CDR1 ENHRY, CDR2 SYGVKD. The CDR3 is 13 residues long. The DNA for the CDR3 is TGTGCCATCCGTGACGTGGCCCAAGAGACCCAGTACTTC. This codes for CAIRDVAQETQYF.

The chain has TRBV9 and TRBJ2-7; TRBD2 aligns across 9 bases. CDR3 size: 15 residues. CDR1 and CDR2 from the germline V gene are SGDLS and YYNGEE. J was trimmed by 4 bases and V by 0 bases; bases with no gene match: 5. This chain's CDR3 is CASSVGVAGVYEQYF. As DNA, the CDR3 is TGTGCCAGCAGCGTAGGAGTAGCGGGGGTTTACGAGCAGTACTTC.

The V and J genes are TRBV18 and TRBJ2-5, with 7 positions matching TRBD1. Germline values: CDR1 KGHSH, CDR2 LQKENI. J lost 4 bases, V lost 6 bases, and 8 bases had no gene match. This CDR3 is 14 amino acids long. CDR3 loop: CASSPGSGGETQYF. The DNA for the CDR3 is TGTGCCAGCTCGCCGGGATCAGGGGGAGAGACCCAGTACTTC.

The CDR3 loop reads CSARVASPLHF. In DNA, the CDR3 is TGCAGTGCTAGAGTAGCCTCACCCCTCCACTTT. The rearrangement joins TRBV20-1 to TRBJ1-6, with D hard to call. Trimming pared 1 base from V and 10 bases from J, leaving 5 bases between. The CDR3 length is 11 residues. Germline CDR1 and CDR2: DFQATT and SNEGSKA (reference sequence).